These 28 T cell receptor beta chains were sequenced from one sample in a study of shared clonotypes between healthy human individuals. Repertoires were generated with immunoSEQ multiplex PCR, while TCRdb's copy carries only in-frame clones and drops some. The table shows about 700,000 clones, with around 67% occurring only once. The sample taken for sequencing was memory CD4+ T cells sorted from blood. Subset in this sample: CD45RA-negative fraction. All receptors come from a woman aged 25 to 39 in good health.

The V gene is TRBV27, the J gene TRBJ1-2; a possible D gene is TRBD1 (6 bases). V lost 3 bases and J lost 4, with 12 bases in between. This CDR3 has 14 amino acids. The germline gives CDR1 MNHEY, CDR2 SMNVEV (reference sequence). The CDR3 region is CASSLQIRGYGYTF. In DNA form, the CDR3 reads TGTGCCAGCAGTTTGCAGATCAGGGGCTATGGCTACACCTTC.

The chain recombines TRBV9 with TRBJ1-1; possible D gene TRBD1, 5 bases. Germline CDR1 SGDLS, CDR2 YYNGEE. The CDR3 totals 14 residues. Trimming pared 3 bases from V and 5 bases from J, leaving 14 bases between. The CDR3 nucleotides are TGTGCCAGCAGCGGGAGGGGTCGCGGGACTGAAGCTTTCTTT. Protein product: CASSGRGRGTEAFF.

The rearrangement links TRBV21-1 to TRBJ2-4. TRBV21-1 is labeled a pseudogene. The CDR3 contains 14 residues. CDR3: CATGGHGRGNIQYF. CDR3 sequence (DNA): TGTGCCACCGGGGGACACGGACGTGGTAACATTCAGTACTTC.

The chain uses TRBV5-1 and TRBJ1-1, with D tentatively TRBD1 (6 bases). The CDR3 sequence is 17 residues long. V was trimmed by 2 bases and J by 3 bases, leaving 20 bases between them. Germline V gene sequence: CDR1 SGHRS, CDR2 YFSETQ. The CDR3 protein is CASSLSGGAVGDTEAFF. DNA of the CDR3: TGCGCCAGCAGCTTATCGGGGGGCGCGGTAGGGGACACTGAAGCTTTCTTT.

The chain couples TRBV6-6 to TRBJ2-1, with D hard to call. With 2 bases removed from V and 6 bases from J, the gap between germline ends came to 5 bases. The CDR3 is 12 amino acids. Germline V gene data show CDR1 as MNHNY and CDR2 as SVGAGI (reference sequence). CDR3 amino acids: CASSYALNEQFF. DNA for the CDR3: TGTGCCAGCAGTTACGCCCTCAATGAGCAGTTCTTC.

The chain combines TRBV2 with TRBJ2-7, with TRBD1 matching 7 bases. CDR1 is SNHLY, CDR2 FYNNEI, per germline. The V and J ends lost 6 bases and 2 bases, in that order; junction bases with no gene match: 7. The CDR3 runs to 14 residues. The CDR3 loop reads CASRADRATYEQYF. The CDR3 DNA reads TGTGCCAGCAGAGCTGACAGGGCGACCTACGAGCAGTACTTC.

This chain joins TRBV27 and TRBJ1-4; the match to TRBD1 covers 8 bases. There are 13 residues in the CDR3. V was clipped by 6 bases and J by 8 bases; unmatched bases: 5. Per germline, CDR1 MNHEY and CDR2 SMNVEV (reference sequence). CDR3: CASRGQGGEKLFF. CDR3 bases: TGTGCCAGCAGAGGACAGGGCGGAGAAAAACTGTTTTTT.

The J gene is TRBJ1-2, the V gene TRBV19; D not certain. The ends were cut back, 7 bases at V and 4 bases at J, with 16 bases in the middle. The CDR3 is 14 amino acids. Germline V lookup: CDR1 LNHDA, CDR2 SQIVND (reference sequence). DNA for the CDR3: TGTGCCAGTACCCCAATAACCGGGGTCTATGGCTACACCTTC. Protein product: CASTPITGVYGYTF.

The sample holds a few counts of this clone. The V gene is TRBV27, the J gene TRBJ2-7; 14 bases agree with TRBD2. The germline V gene has CDR1 MNHEY and CDR2 SMNVEV (reference sequence). The length of the CDR3 is 16 residues. Trimming cost V 6 bases and J 3 bases; bases outside gene matches: 7. CDR3 DNA sequence: TGTGCCAGCAGATCCGCCGGGACTAGCGGGAGCTACGAGCAGTACTTC. Its protein is CASRSAGTSGSYEQYF.

The V and J genes are TRBV18 and TRBJ1-1; D unresolved. Germline V CDR1 and CDR2: KGHSH, LQKENI. With 2 bases removed from V and 1 base from J, the gap between germline ends came to 14 bases. This CDR3 contains 16 residues. The CDR3 nucleotides are TGTGCCAGCTCACCAAGGACCGGTCCTACGAACACTGAAGCTTTCTTT. This encodes CASSPRTGPTNTEAFF.

The rearrangement uses TRBV5-8 and TRBJ1-4, with D possibly being TRBD1 (5 bases). CDR1 is SGHTS and CDR2 is YDEGEE in the germline V gene. The CDR3 runs to 14 residues. Trimming removed 4 bases at V and 3 bases at J, with 10 bases between. The CDR3 protein is CASSPWGSNEKLFF. The CDR3 nucleotides are TGTGCCAGCAGCCCTTGGGGGTCTAATGAAAAACTGTTTTTT.

In this sample, this clone turned up a few times. The genes are TRBV27 and TRBJ2-7; the D gene is possibly TRBD1 (5 bases). The V gene lost 2 bases and the J gene lost 4 bases, with 9 bases spanning the gap. Germline lookup yields CDR1 MNHEY and CDR2 SMNVEV (reference sequence). CDR3 length equals 13 residues. The CDR3 DNA reads as TGTGCCAGCAGTTTACGCCAGGGATACGAGCAGTACTTC. Translating gives CASSLRQGYEQYF.

V gene TRBV30 combines with J gene TRBJ2-7; D is unresolved. The germline CDR1 and CDR2 sequences are GTSNPN and SVGIG (reference sequence). V lost 3 bases, J lost 2 bases, and 8 bases lay in between. This CDR3 has 12 residues. CDR3 in amino acids: CAWSGQTYEQYF. The CDR3 nucleotides read TGTGCCTGGAGCGGGCAGACCTACGAGCAGTACTTC.

The chain combines TRBV15 with TRBJ2-1; 7 bases line up with TRBD2. The germline V gene encodes CDR1 LNHNV and CDR2 YYDKDF (reference sequence). CDR3 length equals 16 residues. Trimming removed 1 base from V and 1 base from J; junction bases left unmatched: 4. The CDR3 DNA sequence: TGTGCCACCAGCAGAGGCGGGAGTCGGTCCTACAATGAGCAGTTCTTC. Its translation: CATSRGGSRSYNEQFF. Based on the CDR3 plus reference TRBV15 and TRBJ2-1, the full variable domain is DAMVIQNPRYQVTQFGKPVTLSCSQTLNHNVMYWYQQKSSQAPKLLFHYYDKDFNNEADTPDNFQSRRPNTSFCFLDIRSPGLGDTAMYLCATSRGGSRSYNEQFFGPGTRLTVL.

V gene TRBV5-1 combines with J gene TRBJ2-3; perhaps TRBD1 as D (5 bases). The CDR3 runs to 16 residues. The V gene's germline CDR1 is SGHRS and CDR2 YFSETQ. The V end lost 4 bases, the J end lost 0 bases, and 15 bases lay between the germline ends. In DNA form, the CDR3 reads TGCGCCAGCAGCCTACCGACAGCTTCTAGCACAGATACGCAGTATTTT. Translating gives CASSLPTASSTDTQYF.

This clone was seen only a few times. This chain joins TRBV18 and TRBJ2-1, with 7 bases fitting TRBD2. The CDR3 consists of 16 residues. V lost 3 bases, J lost 7 bases, and 12 bases stayed unmatched. Germline loops: CDR1 KGHSH, CDR2 LQKENI. The CDR3 nucleotides read TGTGCCAGCTCACCCCGCCCCCGGGAGGCGGGGAATGAGCAGTTCTTC. Amino acid sequence: CASSPRPREAGNEQFF.

The genes are TRBV11-2 and TRBJ2-5; the D gene could be TRBD1 or TRBD2 (5 bases each). The CDR3 extends over 14 amino acids. V was trimmed by 1 base and J by 5 bases, leaving 11 bases between them. Per the germline V gene, CDR1 is SGHAT and CDR2 is FQNNGV. The DNA for the CDR3 is TGTGCCAGCAGCTTAGGAGGGGTTTCGGAGACCCAGTACTTC. Protein: CASSLGGVSETQYF. The full variable domain, rest sourced from reference TRBV11-2 and TRBJ2-5, is EAGVAQSPRYKIIEKRQSVAFWCNPISGHATLYWYQQILGQGPKLLIQFQNNGVVDDSQLPKDRFSAERLKGVDSTLKIQPAKLEDSAVYLCASSLGGVSETQYFGPGTRLLVL.

The V gene is TRBV28, the J gene TRBJ1-5, with 7 nucleotides matching TRBD1. The CDR3 spans 13 residues. From germline, CDR1 is MDHEN and CDR2 SYDVKM. V lost 8 bases and J lost 3; bases outside the gene matches: 4. The CDR3 DNA reads TGTGCCAGCTTGGGACAGAACAATCAGCCCCAGCATTTT. It specifies CASLGQNNQPQHF.

The chain has TRBV20-1 and TRBJ1-3; D ambiguous. The CDR3 runs to 11 residues. Germline-derived CDR1 and CDR2 are DFQATT and SNEGSKA (reference sequence). Between the trimmed V and J ends, which lost 3 bases and 4 bases, there was a span of 4 bases. For the CDR3, the DNA is TGCAGTGCTAGTGGGGGAAACACCATATATTTT. This gives the protein CSASGGNTIYF.

This chain uses TRBV19 with TRBJ1-4; D gene ambiguous. V dropped 2 bases and J dropped 10 bases, with 17 bases sitting between them. This CDR3 spans 15 amino acids. The V gene's germline CDR1 is LNHDA and CDR2 SQIVND (reference sequence). The CDR3 is CASSISMQAPGKLFF. The DNA for the CDR3 is TGTGCCAGTAGTATATCCATGCAGGCCCCTGGAAAACTGTTTTTT.

The chain has TRBV20-1 and TRBJ2-7; possible D gene TRBD1, 6 bases. V was pared by 6 bases and J by 4 bases, with 10 bases between. This CDR3 comprises 11 residues. CDR1 and CDR2 from the germline V gene are DFQATT and SNEGSKA (reference sequence). The CDR3, as DNA: TGCAGTGCACGAGGACAGTACGAGCAGTACTTC. This encodes CSARGQYEQYF.

This chain uses TRBV4-1 with TRBJ2-5; tentatively, D is TRBD2 (5 bases). CDR1 and CDR2 (germline): MGHRA, YSYEKL. The germline V and J ends were trimmed by 4 bases and 5 bases, with 11 bases remaining between them. The CDR3 covers 13 residues. CDR3 region: CASSLARRETQYF. CDR3 bases: TGCGCCAGCAGCCTTGCTAGGAGGGAGACCCAGTACTTC.

The sample holds a few counts of this clone. This chain's CDR3 is CASSQDRVGQPQHF. In nucleotides, the CDR3 is TGTGCCAGCAGCCAAGACAGGGTTGGGCAGCCCCAGCATTTT. The V gene is TRBV7-2, the J gene TRBJ1-5; 7 nucleotides align to TRBD1. V gave up 5 bases and J gave up 7 bases; unmatched junction bases: 8. From germline, CDR1 is SGHTA and CDR2 FQGNSA. The CDR3 runs to 14 residues.

The chain's CDR3 is CASSTFPAGLAGGGSQETQYF. CDR3 sequence (DNA): TGTGCCAGCAGCACATTCCCCGCCGGACTAGCGGGAGGGGGGAGCCAAGAGACCCAGTACTTC. The genes are TRBV9 and TRBJ2-5; 15 bases line up with TRBD2. There are 21 residues in the CDR3. Germline loops: CDR1 SGDLS, CDR2 YYNGEE. V lost 4 bases, J lost 1 base, and 17 bases stayed unmatched.

On this clone itself: A far bigger clonotype differs at one base, so this is likely a read error. The V and J genes are TRBV18 and TRBJ2-3; D perhaps matches TRBD1 (6 bases). Trimming pared 8 bases from V and 1 base from J, leaving 7 bases between. The CDR3 runs to 12 residues. CDR1 is KGHSH and CDR2 is LQKENI in the germline V gene. The DNA of the CDR3 is TGTGCCAGCCGACAGGGCACAGATACGCAGTATTTT. This sequence encodes CASRQGTDTQYF.

The V call is TRBV7-2, the J call TRBJ2-7; perhaps D is TRBD1 or TRBD2 (5 bases each). The CDR3 sequence is 15 residues long. V gave up 6 bases and J gave up 0 bases, with 15 bases separating them. The V gene's germline CDR1 is SGHTA and CDR2 FQGNSA. The CDR3 spells CASSPRGVSSYEQYF. The CDR3 DNA sequence: TGTGCCAGCAGTCCAAGAGGGGTCAGCTCCTACGAGCAGTACTTC.

This chain connects TRBV28 to TRBJ1-5, with TRBD1 matching over 9 bases. V trimming: 5 bases; J trimming: 3 bases; junction bases outside the gene matches: 5. This CDR3 comprises 15 residues. The germline V gene has CDR1 MDHEN and CDR2 SYDVKM. CDR3: CASSPQGANNQPQHF. CDR3 nucleotide sequence: TGTGCCAGCAGTCCACAGGGGGCAAACAATCAGCCCCAGCATTTT.

This chain connects TRBV30 to TRBJ1-1; 8 nucleotides agree with TRBD1. Germline CDR1 and CDR2: GTSNPN and SVGIG (reference sequence). V was pared by 2 bases and J by 4 bases, with 3 bases of the junction left unmatched. This CDR3 comprises 13 residues. For the CDR3, the DNA is TGTGCCTGGAGTCGACAGGGGACCACTGAAGCTTTCTTT. It yields the protein CAWSRQGTTEAFF.